These 25 T cell receptor beta chains originate from one sample sequenced in a study of shared clonotypes between healthy human individuals. The naive CD8 population came from CD45RO-negative cells selected for CCR7, without terminally differentiated effector memory CD45RA+ cells. Here immunoSEQ multiplex PCR was the method, and the copy in TCRdb shows in-frame clones only, minus some. The data hold under 1 million clones, with roughly 96% observed a single time. Material for sequencing was naive CD8+ T cells sorted from blood. Receptor source: a man aged 30 to 39 in good health.

The genes are TRBV18 and TRBJ2-2, with D tentatively TRBD1 (6 bases). Germline V CDR1 and CDR2: KGHSH, LQKENI. The V end lost 4 bases, the J end lost 1 base, and 7 bases lay between the germline ends. This CDR3 is 14 amino acids long. The CDR3 is CASSQGQNTGELFF. The CDR3 DNA reads TGTGCCAGCTCACAGGGACAGAACACCGGGGAGCTGTTTTTT.

The rearrangement uses TRBV7-9 and TRBJ2-3; D ambiguous. CDR1 and CDR2 (germline): SEHNR, FQNEAQ (reference sequence). The V and J ends lost 5 bases and 4 bases respectively, with 16 bases between them. The CDR3 has 15 residues. The CDR3 nucleotides read TGTGCCAGCAGCCCACGAGCAGAGTCGGCAGATACGCAGTATTTT. This gives the protein CASSPRAESADTQYF.

The chain is built from TRBV7-9 and TRBJ1-2; D is unresolved. CDR1 and CDR2 (germline): SEHNR, FQNEAQ (reference sequence). CDR3 size: 11 residues. V was shortened by 7 bases and J by 14 bases, with 17 bases between the two germline ends. The CDR3 loop is CASTNMEGWTF. CDR3 bases: TGTGCCAGCACCAATATGGAGGGCTGGACCTTC.

This clone appeared once. This chain uses TRBV29-1 with TRBJ1-2; 8 bases align to TRBD1. Trimming removed 3 bases from V and 1 base from J; junction bases left unmatched: 7. The CDR3 loop spans 15 amino acids. Per the germline V gene, CDR1 is SQVTM and CDR2 is ANQGSEA. The CDR3 reads CSVDGDRRFNYGYTF. The CDR3 nucleotides are TGCAGCGTTGACGGGGACAGGCGATTTAACTATGGCTACACCTTC.

The chain combines TRBV19 with TRBJ2-7; weak D call: TRBD2 (7 bases). Germline lookup yields CDR1 LNHDA and CDR2 SQIVND (reference sequence). V was trimmed by 6 bases and J by 0 bases, leaving 18 bases between them. The CDR3 length is 16 residues. This chain's CDR3 is CASRPSQRDNSYEQYF. The CDR3 region has the DNA TGTGCCAGTAGACCCTCGCAGCGGGACAACTCCTACGAGCAGTACTTC.

The gene calls are TRBV7-9 and TRBJ2-3, with a tentative D call TRBD1 (6 bases). Trimming took off 3 bases at V and 2 bases at J, with 12 bases between the two ends. Germline values: CDR1 SEHNR, CDR2 FQNEAQ (reference sequence). CDR3 length equals 15 residues. The CDR3 protein is CASSFYREITDTQYF. As DNA, the CDR3 is TGTGCCAGCAGCTTCTACAGGGAAATCACAGATACGCAGTATTTT.

The gene calls are TRBV7-9 and TRBJ1-5, with TRBD1 identical over 8 bases. Germline V CDR1 and CDR2: SEHNR, FQNEAQ (reference sequence). The junction had 10 bases not matched to a gene; V was cut back by 1 base and J by 8 bases. There are 16 residues in the CDR3. The CDR3 DNA reads TGTGCCAGCAGCTTAGGTGGGGTGACAGGGGAGAAGCCCCAGCATTTT. It codes for CASSLGGVTGEKPQHF.

Only one count was recorded for this clone. This chain links TRBV19 with TRBJ1-5, with D possibly being TRBD1 (5 bases). V was cut by 3 bases and J by 4 bases, with 13 bases left in between. The germline CDR1 and CDR2 sequences are LNHDA and SQIVND (reference sequence). The CDR3 contains 15 residues. Here the CDR3 reads CASSILGVGNQPQHF. The CDR3 DNA is TGTGCCAGTAGTATTTTGGGGGTTGGTAATCAGCCCCAGCATTTT.

The J gene is TRBJ2-7, the V gene TRBV5-8, with D possibly matching TRBD1 (6 bases). Trimming shortened V by 4 bases and J by 3 bases, and 17 bases separated the two germline ends. The CDR3 runs to 15 residues. CDR1 is SGHTS, CDR2 YDEGEE, per germline. The CDR3 loop is CASSLARQANYEQYF. The CDR3 nucleotides are TGTGCCAGCAGCCTGGCTCGACAGGCCAACTACGAGCAGTACTTC.

The chain recombines TRBV29-1 with TRBJ1-1; 10 bases fit TRBD1. There are 13 residues in the CDR3. Trimming at V came to 5 bases and at J to 7 bases, leaving 7 bases not matched to a gene. Germline values: CDR1 SQVTM, CDR2 ANQGSEA. This CDR3 reads CSVFGTGVVEAFF. CDR3 nucleotide sequence: TGCAGCGTTTTTGGGACAGGGGTGGTTGAAGCTTTCTTT.

The chain combines TRBV11-2 with TRBJ2-7; TRBD2 agrees at 12 bases. Unmatched junction bases numbered 5, after V lost 4 bases and J lost 1 base. The CDR3 is made up of 16 amino acids. CDR1 and CDR2 (germline): SGHAT, FQNNGV. In DNA, the CDR3 is TGTGCCAGCAGCTCGCCGACTAGCGGGAGTTCCTACGAGCAGTACTTC. Translating gives CASSSPTSGSSYEQYF.

The genes are TRBV27 and TRBJ2-2; possibly TRBD1 for D (5 bases). The CDR3 is made up of 14 amino acids. Between the trimmed V and J ends, which lost 6 bases and 5 bases, there was a span of 13 bases. Per the germline V gene, CDR1 is MNHEY and CDR2 is SMNVEV (reference sequence). The CDR3 DNA reads as TGTGCCAGCAGAAGGCAGGGTATAACCGGGGAGCTGTTTTTT. Amino acids: CASRRQGITGELFF.

The rearrangement uses TRBV7-9 and TRBJ2-7; D ambiguous. CDR3 length: 11 amino acids. V dropped 5 bases and J dropped 6 bases, with 8 bases sitting between them. CDR1 is SEHNR and CDR2 is FQNEAQ in the germline V gene (reference sequence). DNA of the CDR3: TGTGCCAGCAGCATAATGGGCGAGCAGTACTTC. This codes for CASSIMGEQYF. Drawing the rest from reference TRBV7-9 and TRBJ2-7, the complete variable domain is DTGVSQNPRHKITKRGQNVTFRCDPISEHNRLYWYRQTLGQGPEFLTYFQNEAQLEKSRLLSDRFSAERPKGSFSTLEIQRTEQGDSAMYLCASSIMGEQYFGPGTRLTVT.

The rearrangement links TRBV5-1 to TRBJ2-7; 10 bases fit TRBD1. Germline CDR1 and CDR2: SGHRS and YFSETQ. J gave up 5 bases and V 3 bases, and 8 bases lay outside the gene matches. The CDR3 runs to 15 residues. For the CDR3, the DNA is TGCGCCAGCAGCTACCCCGGACAGGGGGTTGACGAGCAGTACTTC. Amino acid sequence: CASSYPGQGVDEQYF. Supplemented by reference TRBV5-1 and TRBJ2-7, the full variable domain reads KAGVTQTPRYLIKTRGQQVTLSCSPISGHRSVSWYQQTPGQGLQFLFEYFSETQRNKGNFPGRFSGRQFSNSRSEMNVSTLELGDSALYLCASSYPGQGVDEQYFGPGTRLTVT.

The V and J genes are TRBV7-9 and TRBJ2-2, with TRBD2 identical over 9 bases. After removal of 2 bases from V and 5 bases from J, the junction contained 9 bases not matched to a gene. The CDR3 runs 17 residues. CDR1 is SEHNR, CDR2 FQNEAQ, per germline (reference sequence). CDR3 DNA sequence: TGTGCCAGCAGCTTACTTGCGGGAGGGGCCGGGACCGGGGAGCTGTTTTTT. This translates into CASSLLAGGAGTGELFF.

The chain employs TRBV19 and TRBJ2-7, with TRBD1 matching 8 bases. V shed 5 bases, J shed 1 base, and the junction held 4 bases outside the gene matches. CDR3 length equals 14 residues. The germline V gene encodes CDR1 LNHDA and CDR2 SQIVND (reference sequence). CDR3 DNA: TGTGCCAGTAGTTGGACAGGGTTTTCCTACGAGCAGTACTTC. This translates into CASSWTGFSYEQYF.

This sequence joins TRBV19 and TRBJ1-5, with no clear D. The V and J ends lost 3 bases and 3 bases respectively, with 9 bases between them. CDR3 length: 14 amino acids. In germline, CDR1 is LNHDA, CDR2 SQIVND (reference sequence). CDR3 sequence reads: CASSILTDNQPQHF. The CDR3 DNA sequence: TGTGCCAGTAGTATCCTGACTGACAATCAGCCCCAGCATTTT.

This chain uses TRBV7-8 with TRBJ2-7; D may be TRBD2 (5 bases). V lost 5 bases, J lost 1 base, and 12 bases lay in between. The length of the CDR3 is 14 residues. The germline gives CDR1 SGHVS, CDR2 FQNEAQ. In DNA, the CDR3 is TGTGCCAGCAGCCGCGACGGCGGGTCCTACGAGCAGTACTTC. It is translated as CASSRDGGSYEQYF. Full variable domain (outside the CDR3, taken from reference TRBV7-8 and TRBJ2-7): GAGVSQSPRYKVAKRGQDVALRCDPISGHVSLFWYQQALGQGPEFLTYFQNEAQLDKSGLPSDRFFAERPEGSVSTLKIQRTQQEDSAVYLCASSRDGGSYEQYFGPGTRLTVT.

The chain uses TRBV6-5 and TRBJ2-5; TRBD2 aligns across 8 bases. The V gene end was trimmed by 2 bases and the J gene end by 1 base; junction bases not matched to a gene: 0. CDR3 length equals 14 residues. Germline V lookup: CDR1 MNHEY, CDR2 SVGAGI. CDR3 residues: CASSYGTSQETQYF. Written as DNA, the CDR3 is TGTGCCAGCAGTTACGGGACTAGCCAAGAGACCCAGTACTTC.

The J gene is TRBJ1-1, the V gene TRBV6-1; TRBD1 is a possible D gene (5 bases). The CDR3 consists of 15 residues. Deletions cut 2 bases from V and 4 bases from J, with 14 bases between. Per germline, CDR1 MNHNS and CDR2 SASEGT. The CDR3 DNA reads TGTGCCAGCAGTGAAAATCCGGGACCCCTCACTGAAGCTTTCTTT. It codes for CASSENPGPLTEAFF.

The chain is built from TRBV5-1 and TRBJ2-1, with D uncertain. The V gene's germline CDR1 is SGHRS and CDR2 YFSETQ. The CDR3 consists of 16 residues. Trimming took off 1 base at V and 0 bases at J, with 11 bases between the two ends. For the CDR3, the DNA is TGCGCCAGCAGCTTGCCCGACCATAGCTCCTACAATGAGCAGTTCTTC. Its protein is CASSLPDHSSYNEQFF.

This sequence joins TRBV28 and TRBJ1-4, with D possibly matching TRBD1 (5 bases). V gave up 2 bases and J gave up 8 bases, with 15 bases separating them. The CDR3 totals 15 residues. Per the germline V gene, CDR1 is MDHEN and CDR2 is SYDVKM. CDR3 coding DNA: TGTGCCAGCAGTTTAGACCCAGGGCTACGGGAAAAACTGTTTTTT. It specifies CASSLDPGLREKLFF.

The chain has TRBV15 and TRBJ2-7, with TRBD1 matching 9 bases. The V segment lost 5 bases and the J segment 3 bases; nucleotides outside the gene matches: 5. Germline V gene data show CDR1 as LNHNV and CDR2 as YYDKDF (reference sequence). The CDR3 spans 14 residues. As DNA, the CDR3 is TGTGCCACCAGCGGCGGACAGGGGCTCTACGAGCAGTACTTC. Translated, it gives CATSGGQGLYEQYF.

Only one count was recorded for this clone. The chain carries TRBV7-2 and TRBJ1-4, with TRBD1 matching over 7 bases. CDR1 is SGHTA and CDR2 is FQGNSA in the germline V gene. The CDR3 is 15 amino acids. Losses at the gene ends were 4 bases for V and 7 bases for J; bases not matched to a gene: 9. The CDR3 bases are TGTGCCAGCAGCTCGGAGGGGGCCATTGGTGAAAAACTGTTTTTT. Translating gives CASSSEGAIGEKLFF.

This chain links TRBV2 with TRBJ1-1; D unclear. The CDR3 loop spans 11 amino acids. V shed 10 bases and J shed 1 base, with 7 bases lying between them. Germline lookup yields CDR1 SNHLY and CDR2 FYNNEI. CDR3 sequence reads: CATPENTEAFF. The CDR3 DNA follows: TGTGCCACCCCCGAGAACACTGAAGCTTTCTTT.